These 13 T cell receptor beta chains came from one sample sequenced in a study of blood T cell repertoires in COVID-19. The method was immunoSEQ multiplex PCR; TCRdb's version includes in-frame clones alone and lacks a portion of them. The repertoire holds 450,000 to 500,000 clones, with more than 85% as singletons. The sample comprised PBMCs or T cells enriched from blood (not recorded which). These receptors all stem from an older woman who had recovered from COVID-19.

CDR3 loop: CASSPRQDRPSTDTQYF. The CDR3 bases are TGTGCCAGCAGCCCACGACAGGACCGGCCTAGCACAGATACGCAGTATTTT. The chain combines TRBV9 with TRBJ2-3; weak D call: TRBD1 (6 bases). Germline lookup yields CDR1 SGDLS and CDR2 YYNGEE. Trimming took off 4 bases at V and 0 bases at J, with 18 bases between the two ends. CDR3 length equals 17 residues.

The rearrangement links TRBV7-2 to TRBJ1-1, with 7 bases fitting TRBD1. The CDR3 spans 12 residues. Germline-derived CDR1 and CDR2 are SGHTA and FQGNSA. Trimming cost V 0 bases and J 10 bases; bases outside gene matches: 2. This CDR3 is CASSLASGGAFF. In DNA, the CDR3 is TGTGCCAGCAGCTTAGCTTCAGGGGGAGCTTTCTTT.

The chain employs TRBV5-4 and TRBJ2-7; D possibly corresponds to TRBD1 (6 bases). The CDR3 spans 14 residues. Trimming stripped 4 bases from V and 5 bases from J, with 16 bases between. CDR1 and CDR2 from the germline V gene are SGHNT and YYREEE (reference sequence). The CDR3 protein is CASSERQGFNEQYF. For the CDR3, the DNA is TGTGCCAGCAGCGAGAGGCAGGGGTTCAACGAGCAGTACTTC.

The V gene is TRBV7-2, the J gene TRBJ1-4; D perhaps matches TRBD1 (5 bases). Germline V lookup: CDR1 SGHTA, CDR2 FQGNSA. CDR3 length: 19 amino acids. The V and J ends lost 1 base and 3 bases respectively, with 21 bases between them. The CDR3 DNA reads as TGTGCCAGCAGCTTAGGGGTACCGGGACTCCTTGGATCTAATGAAAAACTGTTTTTT. Translation: CASSLGVPGLLGSNEKLFF.

This chain links TRBV19 with TRBJ1-5, with 9 bases fitting TRBD1. Germline CDR1 is LNHDA and CDR2 is SQIVND (reference sequence). The CDR3 loop spans 15 amino acids. The junction had 9 bases not matched to a gene; V was cut back by 8 bases and J by 4 bases. The CDR3 nucleotides read TGTGCCAGTCGACTTGGGGGGACAGGGAATCAGCCCCAGCATTTT. Translation: CASRLGGTGNQPQHF.

CDR3 in amino acids: CAWSGQRNTEAFF. The CDR3 nucleotides read TGTGCCTGGAGTGGACAGAGGAACACTGAAGCTTTCTTT. This rearrangement joins TRBV30 to TRBJ1-1; a weak D match, TRBD1 (5 bases). Trimming pared 1 base from V and 1 base from J, leaving 7 bases between. Germline values: CDR1 GTSNPN, CDR2 SVGIG (reference sequence). The CDR3 length is 13 residues.

The chain combines TRBV6-5 with TRBJ1-1, with a possible D match to TRBD1 (5 bases). CDR1 MNHEY and CDR2 SVGAGI come from the germline V gene. V was pared by 10 bases and J by 9 bases, with 21 bases between. The CDR3 is 13 amino acids. As DNA, the CDR3 is TGTGCCACTTGGGGCAGACAGCGCAGTAAAGCTTTCTTT. Translation gives CATWGRQRSKAFF.

This chain's CDR3 is CASSVSGQGIGGYTF. Written as DNA, the CDR3 is TGTGCCAGCAGCGTAAGCGGACAGGGTATTGGTGGCTACACCTTC. The rearrangement links TRBV9 to TRBJ1-2; TRBD1 aligns across 8 bases. CDR1 and CDR2 (germline): SGDLS, YYNGEE. The CDR3 is 15 residues long. After removal of 1 base from V and 7 bases from J, the junction contained 9 bases not matched to a gene.

The genes are TRBV7-6 and TRBJ2-2, with 7 bases that match TRBD1. Germline V gene data show CDR1 as SGHVS and CDR2 as FNYEAQ. The CDR3 spans 15 residues. The V segment lost 5 bases and the J segment 4 bases; nucleotides outside the gene matches: 7. The chain's CDR3 is CASSRTGVVTGELFF. CDR3 DNA sequence: TGTGCCAGCAGCCGGACAGGAGTAGTCACCGGGGAGCTGTTTTTT.

The chain links TRBV29-1 to TRBJ2-7; 8 nucleotides align to TRBD1. The CDR3 has 13 amino acids. Trimming cost V 1 base and J 2 bases; bases outside gene matches: 1. Germline CDR1 and CDR2: SQVTM and ANQGSEA. In DNA form, the CDR3 reads TGCAGCGTTGAAGGGACAGGGACCTACGAGCAGTACTTC. Translating gives CSVEGTGTYEQYF.

This chain connects TRBV27 to TRBJ1-5, with D perhaps matching TRBD1 (5 bases). Germline values: CDR1 MNHEY, CDR2 SMNVEV (reference sequence). Trimming removed 5 bases from V and 4 bases from J, with 15 bases in between. The CDR3 runs 15 residues. The CDR3 bases are TGTGCCAGCAGTGGGACGGGACTCCTAAATCAGCCCCAGCATTTT. It encodes CASSGTGLLNQPQHF.

CDR3 nucleotides: TGTGCCAGCAGTCTCCGGACGGCGGGGGGAAATAATTCACCCCTCCACTTT. Its translation: CASSLRTAGGNNSPLHF. The chain combines TRBV6-6 with TRBJ1-6; a weak D match, TRBD1 (5 bases). The CDR3 is 17 residues long. Per germline, CDR1 MNHNY and CDR2 SVGAGI (reference sequence). The V end lost 5 bases, the J end lost 5 bases, and 19 bases lay between the germline ends.

This rearrangement joins TRBV18 to TRBJ1-1; D gene unclear. Germline V gene sequence: CDR1 KGHSH, CDR2 LQKENI. Trimming stripped 4 bases from V and 2 bases from J, with 11 bases between. This CDR3 contains 14 residues. In nucleotides, the CDR3 is TGTGCCAGCTCACGGAACAGCATTAACACTGAAGCTTTCTTT. Translation gives CASSRNSINTEAFF.